This T cell receptor beta chain was captured by sequencing in a study of T cells in Graves' hyperthyroidism and ophthalmopathy. Overall study findings and caveats: The model's output predicted ophthalmopathy at a median of 6.5 months prior to onset. Clonotypes that were expanded in thyroid above 0.001 mostly appeared in blood too.

The authors obtained PBMCs from more than 8 ml of fresh peripheral blood. V gave up 5 bases and J gave up 6 bases, with 19 bases separating them. Germline values: CDR1 SEHNR, CDR2 FQNEAQ (reference sequence). This CDR3 region has 15 residues. What was amplified from RNA transcripts were TCR beta CDR3 regions. In the first-round RT-PCR of the TCR CDR3, the HTBI primer set was used. MiXCR, applied by TCRdb to the multiplex PCR reads, yields one record per CDR3 protein. The sample consists of nearly 600,000 distinct CDR3 sequences, approximately 14% of them appearing once. This clonotype showed up just a few times. Its target is unknown.

The receptor was isolated from a woman aged 25 to 39 with Graves' hyperthyroidism that later progressed to Graves' ophthalmopathy. The V call is TRBV7-9, the J call TRBJ1-1; tentatively, D is TRBD1 (5 bases). What was sequenced was blood. The CDR3 is CASSGTGDWAAEAFF. The CDR3 nucleotides are TGTGCCAGCAGCGGCACAGGAGATTGGGCCGCTGAAGCTTTCTTT. Full variable domain (remainder filled in from reference TRBV7-9 and TRBJ1-1): DTGVSQNPRHKITKRGQNVTFRCDPISEHNRLYWYRQTLGQGPEFLTYFQNEAQLEKSRLLSDRFSAERPKGSFSTLEIQRTEQGDSAMYLCASSGTGDWAAEAFFGQGTRLTVV.